Listed here is a single T cell receptor (beta chain). The sample belongs to a study of blood T cell repertoires in COVID-19. Clones were read by immunoSEQ multiplex PCR, and TCRdb kept only the in-frame ones, dropping some. Here the sample spans approximately 400,000 clones, roughly four fifths being singletons. The CDR3 is 14 amino acids. Looked up from germline, CDR1 is SGHNT and CDR2 is YENEEA. Trimming removed 4 bases from V and 3 bases from J; junction bases left unmatched: 6. Sequencing input: PBMCs or T cells enriched from blood (not recorded which). The receptor's source is a woman aged 45-65 years who had recovered from COVID-19. The rearrangement joins TRBV11-3 to TRBJ2-7; 7 bases fit TRBD1. The CDR3 DNA reads as TGTGCCAGCAGCTCCCGACAGGGCAGCTACGAGCAGTACTTC. This sequence encodes CASSSRQGSYEQYF. The full variable domain, rest sourced from reference TRBV11-3 and TRBJ2-7, is EAGVVQSPRYKIIEKKQPVAFWCNPISGHNTLYWYLQNLGQGPELLIRYENEEAVDDSQLPKDRFSAERLKGVDSTLKIQPAELGDSAVYLCASSSRQGSYEQYFGPGTRLTVT.